These T cell receptor beta chains were read from a single sample in a study of monozygotic twins with inflammatory bowel disease. For each CDR3 protein, TCRdb gives one entry from its re-call of the 5' RACE reads, without DNA. This sample contains approximately 330,000 distinct CDR3 sequences. The sample comprised blood. These receptors all come from a human donor with ulcerative colitis or Crohn's disease, or a healthy co-twin of an affected twin (not recorded which). CDR3s include the opening cysteine and the closing phenylalanine or tryptophan.

j_gene	v_gene	len	CDR3aa
TRBJ1-6	TRBV5-1	13	CASRMATDSPLHF
TRBJ2-1	TRBV29-1	13	CSVVSTDSNEQFF
TRBJ2-5	TRBV28	15	CASSLMIGRAETQYF
TRBJ2-3	TRBV21-1	19	CASSKSYIGQESSTDTQYF
TRBJ2-5	TRBV5-6	15	CASSLGSGPQETQYF
TRBJ2-1	TRBV7-9	14	CASRVYGGYNEQFF
TRBJ1-1	TRBV5-6	17	CASSLDRPTPGDTEAFF
TRBJ1-5	TRBV3-1	15	CASSLSGTGDQPQHF
TRBJ2-7	TRBV7-8	16	CASSLGTALSSYEQYF
TRBJ1-6	TRBV4-3	18	CASSQETGSGSYNSPLHF
TRBJ1-1	TRBV5-4	17	CASSFSRAGFMNTEAFF
TRBJ2-7	TRBV29-1	13	CSVALAGVWEQYF
TRBJ1-1	TRBV18	14	CASSSRTQNTEAFF
TRBJ1-2	TRBV2	15	CASSVHLTGGYGYTF
TRBJ2-2	TRBV3-1	14	CASSQEYSTGELFF
TRBJ2-1	TRBV7-2	15	CASSSVSLGVDEQFF
TRBJ2-1	TRBV25-1	16	CASSEYDGSSYNEQFF
TRBJ2-1	TRBV5-1	15	CASSGYGGSYNEQFF
TRBJ2-7	TRBV5-1	15	CASSLEHTSSYEQYF
TRBJ1-2	TRBV12-3/TRBV12-4	14	CASSLGPASGGYTF
TRBJ2-2	TRBV4-1	13	CASRPFFTGELFF
TRBJ2-4	TRBV11-1	18	CASSLAWDRGPAKNIQYF
TRBJ1-5	TRBV20-1	14	CSARAGVSNQPQHF
TRBJ2-7	TRBV2	15	CASSDLQGTLTEQYF
TRBJ2-1	TRBV11-3	15	CASSRVGGKGHEQFF
TRBJ2-3	TRBV20-1	14	CSARDSLLTDTQYF